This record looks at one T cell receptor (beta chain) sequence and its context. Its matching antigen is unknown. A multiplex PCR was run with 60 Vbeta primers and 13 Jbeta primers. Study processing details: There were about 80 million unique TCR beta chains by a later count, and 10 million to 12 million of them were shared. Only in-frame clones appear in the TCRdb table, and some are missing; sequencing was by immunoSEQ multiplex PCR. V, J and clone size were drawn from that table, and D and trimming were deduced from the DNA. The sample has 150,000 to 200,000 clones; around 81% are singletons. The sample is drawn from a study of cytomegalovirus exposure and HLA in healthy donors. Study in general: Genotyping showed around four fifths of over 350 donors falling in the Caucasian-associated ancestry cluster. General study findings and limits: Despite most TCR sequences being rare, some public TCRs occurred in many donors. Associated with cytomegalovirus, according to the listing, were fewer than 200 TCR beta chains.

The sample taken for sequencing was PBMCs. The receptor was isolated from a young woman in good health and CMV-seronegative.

The CDR3 region is CATGTTLTSPLHF. CDR3 nucleotide sequence: TGTGCCACCGGGACAACCCTCACTTCACCCCTCCACTTT. The V call is TRBV2, the J call TRBJ1-6; the D gene is possibly TRBD1 (6 bases). Germline-derived CDR1 and CDR2 are SNHLY and FYNNEI. V dropped 10 bases and J dropped 9 bases, with 16 bases sitting between them. The CDR3 is 13 residues long.